This entry lists 13 T cell receptor beta chains sequenced from one sample in a study of response to subunit inactivated influenza vaccine (dated by TCRdb to 2017 to 2018). Library prep was done by RT-PCR. The sample was run on an Illumina HiSeq 2500. Using fastp at Q25 and MiXCR, TCRdb reprocessed the public reads and kept productive beta chains. CDR3 protein duplicates are merged, each entry listing the most common genes and DNA. The sample table records about 650,000 distinct CDR3 sequences; less than 15% of these occur just once. Jointly, the top ten make up approximately 7.6% of the sample. The material sequenced was PBMCs from blood, taken around 14 days before vaccination. Receptors originate from a man aged 50 or older who received an inactivated influenza vaccine. Donor details come from another sample of the same person, matched by shared clones.

There are a few counts of this clonotype. The chain uses TRBV9 and TRBJ2-1; 8 bases line up with TRBD2. V was pared by 3 bases and J by 5 bases, with 4 bases of the junction left unmatched. The CDR3 spans 14 residues. CDR1 is SGDLS and CDR2 is YYNGEE in the germline V gene. Here the CDR3 DNA reads TGTGCCAGCAGCGAGCGGGGGAGGGACAATGAGCAGTTCTTC. It yields the protein CASSERGRDNEQFF.

This clonotype was seen more than once but under ten times. The rearrangement joins TRBV4-1 to TRBJ2-7, with D unresolved. This CDR3 comprises 17 residues. V lost 5 bases and J lost 3, with 23 bases in between. Germline V gene lookup returns CDR1 MGHRA and CDR2 YSYEKL. The CDR3 loop reads CASSLRAITIGNYEQYF. In DNA, the CDR3 is TGCGCCAGCAGCTTACGCGCAATAACGATAGGGAACTACGAGCAGTACTTC.

This clonotype was counted between two and nine times. The genes are TRBV3-1 and TRBJ2-1; TRBD2 aligns across 10 bases. CDR1 and CDR2 from the germline V gene are LGHDT and YNNKEL (reference sequence). The CDR3 sequence is 16 residues long. With V trimmed by 4 bases and J by 6 bases, 9 bases remained unmatched. The DNA of the CDR3 is TGTGCCAGCAGCCGAAGAGCTAGCGGGGGCTTCAATGAGCAGTTCTTC. Protein: CASSRRASGGFNEQFF.

The V gene is TRBV4-2, the J gene TRBJ2-2, with TRBD2 matching over 9 bases. Germline values: CDR1 LGHNA, CDR2 YNFKEQ. V shed 4 bases, J shed 2 bases, and the junction held 8 bases outside the gene matches. There are 17 residues in the CDR3. CDR3 bases: TGTGCCAGCAGCCGACGGAGCGGGGGGCTTAACACCGGGGAGCTGTTTTTT. Its protein product is CASSRRSGGLNTGELFF.

Only a few counts were recorded for this clonotype. The V call is TRBV7-9, the J call TRBJ1-1; TRBD1 is a possible D gene (5 bases). The CDR3 has 14 amino acids. Germline CDR1 SEHNR, CDR2 FQNEAQ (reference sequence). Trimming pared 5 bases from V and 4 bases from J, leaving 14 bases between. The CDR3 here is CASSLVQGPTEAFF. The CDR3 bases are TGTGCCAGCAGCCTAGTGCAGGGCCCCACTGAAGCTTTCTTT.

The chain uses TRBV3-1 and TRBJ2-7; 10 bases are shared with TRBD1. Germline assignment: CDR1 LGHDT and CDR2 YNNKEL (reference sequence). Germline trimming cut 2 bases from V and 2 bases from J; bases unmatched to any gene: 9. The CDR3 has 17 amino acids. The CDR3 DNA reads TGTGCCAGCAGCCAATCCGGTGCCGGGACAGGGGCCTACGAGCAGTACTTC. It yields the protein CASSQSGAGTGAYEQYF.

V is TRBV20-1 and J is TRBJ2-2, with 8 bases matching TRBD1. After removal of 1 base from V and 3 bases from J, the junction contained 7 bases not matched to a gene. Looked up from germline, CDR1 is DFQATT and CDR2 is SNEGSKA (reference sequence). This CDR3 comprises 16 residues. As DNA, the CDR3 is TGCAGTGCTAGAGGTCCAGGGGGCGCGTACACCGGGGAGCTGTTTTTT. It codes for CSARGPGGAYTGELFF.

In this sample, this clonotype turned up a few times. V gene TRBV5-1 combines with J gene TRBJ2-7; TRBD2 matches 8 bases. This CDR3 is 16 amino acids long. Trimming took 0 bases from V and 1 from J; bases not matched to a gene: 6. Germline V gene sequence: CDR1 SGHRS, CDR2 YFSETQ. The CDR3 sequence: CASSLVGTSGSYEQYF. CDR3 in DNA: TGCGCCAGCAGCTTGGTAGGTACTAGCGGATCCTACGAGCAGTACTTC.

This clonotype was seen many times. The chain combines TRBV4-1 with TRBJ1-6; weak D call: TRBD1 (5 bases). V was pared by 0 bases and J by 0 bases, with 9 bases between. CDR3 length: 17 amino acids. Germline-derived CDR1 and CDR2 are MGHRA and YSYEKL. The CDR3, as DNA: TGCGCCAGCAGCCAAGAGTGGGGGGACTCCTATAATTCACCCCTCCACTTT. Translation gives CASSQEWGDSYNSPLHF.

The gene calls are TRBV7-2 and TRBJ2-5; TRBD2 matches at 7 bases. Germline CDR1 and CDR2: SGHTA and FQGNSA. The J segment lost 4 bases and the V segment lost 5 bases, leaving 7 bases of the junction unmatched. The length of the CDR3 is 14 residues. CDR3 region: CASSPGRVIETQYF. DNA of the CDR3: TGTGCCAGCAGCCCTGGGAGGGTAATAGAGACCCAGTACTTC.

Comments on this clonotype: With a much larger clone just one base away, this may be a read error. The chain links TRBV15 to TRBJ2-3; D uncertain. V dropped 8 bases and J dropped 4 bases, with 16 bases sitting between them. From germline, CDR1 is LNHNV and CDR2 YYDKDF (reference sequence). The CDR3 is 14 amino acids. The CDR3 DNA reads TGTGCCACCCAGGAGTACCCTCGAGCAGATACGCAGTATTTT. Translation: CATQEYPRADTQYF.

The chain joins TRBV7-9 to TRBJ2-3, with 9 nucleotides matching TRBD2. V lost 2 bases to trimming and J lost 4 bases; unmatched junction nucleotides: 4. Germline V gene lookup returns CDR1 SEHNR and CDR2 FQNEAQ (reference sequence). This CDR3 has 15 amino acids. As DNA, the CDR3 is TGTGCCAGCAGCTTATTAGCGGGAGCCGCAGATACGCAGTATTTT. Protein: CASSLLAGAADTQYF.

This clonotype turned up a few times. The rearrangement joins TRBV20-1 to TRBJ2-7; 7 nucleotides align to TRBD1. J lost 2 bases, V lost 5 bases, and 15 bases had no gene match. The germline gives CDR1 DFQATT, CDR2 SNEGSKA (reference sequence). This CDR3 comprises 16 residues. CDR3 amino acids: CSALTDRLALAYEQYF. CDR3 in DNA: TGCAGTGCTTTGACGGACAGGTTAGCCCTGGCCTACGAGCAGTACTTC.